Presented here are 10 T cell receptor beta chains from one specimen sequenced in a study of blood T cell repertoires in COVID-19. Measured with immunoSEQ multiplex PCR; TCRdb has only the in-frame clones, and not every one. The top ten hold 7% of the sample, which has about 160,000 clones, less than 85% seen once. Input material: peripheral blood. The receptors stem from a woman aged 40 to 50 with COVID-19, enrolled during active disease.

The chain links TRBV27 to TRBJ1-1; 11 positions match TRBD1. The CDR3 consists of 15 residues. The V gene's germline CDR1 is MNHEY and CDR2 SMNVEV (reference sequence). With 4 bases clipped from V and 4 bases from J, the junction kept 5 bases outside the gene matches. DNA for the CDR3: TGTGCCAGCAGTTGGACAGGGGGCTCGGGCACTGAAGCTTTCTTT. Translation gives CASSWTGGSGTEAFF.

V gene TRBV19 combines with J gene TRBJ2-1, with 16 nucleotides matching TRBD2. Germline CDR1 and CDR2: LNHDA and SQIVND (reference sequence). The CDR3 covers 16 residues. Trimming removed 6 bases from V and 8 bases from J; junction bases left unmatched: 7. In DNA, the CDR3 is TGTGCCAGTAGCGTGGGACTAGCGGGGGGGTTCCATGAGCAGTTCTTC. Amino acids: CASSVGLAGGFHEQFF. Combining the CDR3 with reference TRBV19 and TRBJ2-1 gives the whole variable domain DGGITQSPKYLFRKEGQNVTLSCEQNLNHDAMYWYRQDPGQGLRLIYYSQIVNDFQKGDIAEGYSVSREKKESFPLTVTSAQKNPTAFYLCASSVGLAGGFHEQFFGPGTRLTVL.

The V and J genes are TRBV19 and TRBJ1-2, with D unclear. The CDR3 extends over 12 amino acids. Germline V gene data show CDR1 as LNHDA and CDR2 as SQIVND (reference sequence). V gave up 5 bases and J gave up 4 bases, with 8 bases separating them. CDR3 amino acids: CASSFPSYGYTF. DNA for the CDR3: TGTGCCAGTAGTTTCCCCAGCTATGGCTACACCTTC.

The rearrangement links TRBV13 to TRBJ2-1; 14 nucleotides agree with TRBD2. The CDR3 is 16 amino acids. With 5 bases clipped from V and 7 bases from J, the junction kept 7 bases outside the gene matches. Germline CDR1 and CDR2: PRHDT and FYEKMQ (reference sequence). The CDR3 reads CASSIGLAGGGNEQFF. The CDR3 region has the DNA TGTGCCAGCAGCATTGGACTAGCGGGGGGAGGTAATGAGCAGTTCTTC.

V usage is TRBV6-5 and J usage is TRBJ2-5, with D possibly TRBD2 on 6 matching bases. CDR3 length: 14 residues. Trimming shortened V by 8 bases and J by 2 bases, and 15 bases separated the two germline ends. Germline V CDR1 and CDR2: MNHEY, SVGAGI. Here the CDR3 DNA reads TGTGCCAGCCTGCCGGGAGCGGTACAAGAGACCCAGTACTTC. It translates to CASLPGAVQETQYF.

The chain carries TRBV11-2 and TRBJ2-7; 9 nucleotides line up with TRBD1. The CDR3 sequence is 15 residues long. The germline V gene encodes CDR1 SGHAT and CDR2 FQNNGV. The ends lost 4 bases at V and 7 bases at J; junction bases unmatched: 11. In DNA form, the CDR3 reads TGTGCCAGCAGCTCCCTGCGACAGGGGGTCGGGGAGCAGTACGTC. It translates to CASSSLRQGVGEQYV.

The chain uses TRBV15 and TRBJ1-2; unclear D gene. This CDR3 comprises 13 residues. The germline V and J ends were trimmed by 0 bases and 8 bases, with 10 bases remaining between them. Germline V lookup: CDR1 LNHNV, CDR2 YYDKDF (reference sequence). The CDR3 nucleotides read TGTGCCACCAGCAGAGAGGAGGGATCCGGCTACACCTTC. It yields the protein CATSREEGSGYTF.

The chain employs TRBV3-1 (or the pseudogene TRBV3-2) and TRBJ2-2, with D maybe TRBD1 (5 bases). V shed 0 bases and J shed 6 bases, with 11 bases lying between them. The germline V gene encodes CDR1 LGHDT and CDR2 YNNKEL (reference sequence). The CDR3 contains 15 residues. The CDR3 spells CASSQDRTLAGELFF. In nucleotides, the CDR3 is TGTGCCAGCAGCCAAGATCGGACATTGGCCGGGGAGCTGTTTTTT.

CDR3 sequence: CASSSGFGGAVGGELFF. DNA of the CDR3: TGTGCCAGCAGTTCGGGCTTTGGGGGCGCGGTCGGCGGGGAGCTGTTTTTT. The rearrangement joins TRBV28 to TRBJ2-2; TRBD1 is a possible D gene (6 bases). The V gene lost 4 bases and the J gene lost 7 bases, with 22 bases spanning the gap. Germline V gene lookup returns CDR1 MDHEN and CDR2 SYDVKM. This CDR3 has 17 amino acids. Using reference TRBV28 and TRBJ2-2 for the parts outside the CDR3, the full variable domain is DVKVTQSSRYLVKRTGEKVFLECVQDMDHENMFWYRQDPGLGLRLIYFSYDVKMKEKGDIPEGYSVSREKKERFSLILESASTNQTSMYLCASSSGFGGAVGGELFFGEGSRLTVL.

V usage is TRBV7-9 and J usage is TRBJ2-1, with 8 positions matching TRBD1. With V trimmed by 4 bases and J by 7 bases, 9 bases remained unmatched. This CDR3 has 15 amino acids. Germline values: CDR1 SEHNR, CDR2 FQNEAQ (reference sequence). The CDR3 protein is CASSYPSDRANEQFF. The CDR3 nucleotides are TGTGCCAGCAGCTATCCGTCGGACAGGGCAAATGAGCAGTTCTTC. Full variable domain (remainder filled in from reference TRBV7-9 and TRBJ2-1): DTGVSQNPRHKITKRGQNVTFRCDPISEHNRLYWYRQTLGQGPEFLTYFQNEAQLEKSRLLSDRFSAERPKGSFSTLEIQRTEQGDSAMYLCASSYPSDRANEQFFGPGTRLTVL.